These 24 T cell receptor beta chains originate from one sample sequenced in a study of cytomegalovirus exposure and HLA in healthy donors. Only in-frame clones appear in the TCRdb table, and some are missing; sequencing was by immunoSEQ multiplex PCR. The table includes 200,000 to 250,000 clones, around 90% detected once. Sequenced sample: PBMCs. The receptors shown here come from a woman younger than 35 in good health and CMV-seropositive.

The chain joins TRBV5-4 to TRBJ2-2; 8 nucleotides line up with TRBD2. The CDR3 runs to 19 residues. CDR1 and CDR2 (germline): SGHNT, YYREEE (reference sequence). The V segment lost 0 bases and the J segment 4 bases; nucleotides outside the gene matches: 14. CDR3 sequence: CASSLGLFSGKGRTGELFF. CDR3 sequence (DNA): TGTGCCAGCAGCTTGGGTCTTTTTAGCGGGAAAGGGCGCACCGGGGAGCTGTTTTTT.

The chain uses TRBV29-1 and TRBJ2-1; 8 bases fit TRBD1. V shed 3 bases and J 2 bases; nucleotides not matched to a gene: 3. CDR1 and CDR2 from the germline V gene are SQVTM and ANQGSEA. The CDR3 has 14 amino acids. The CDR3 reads CSVEGRGPYNEQFF. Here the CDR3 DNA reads TGCAGCGTTGAGGGCAGGGGGCCCTACAATGAGCAGTTCTTC.

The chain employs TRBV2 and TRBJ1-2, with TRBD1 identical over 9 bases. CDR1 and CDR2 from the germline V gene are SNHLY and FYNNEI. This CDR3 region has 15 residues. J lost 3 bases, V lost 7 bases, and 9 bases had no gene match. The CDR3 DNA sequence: TGTGCCAGCACCCCACCGGACAGGGGAGACTATGGCTACACCTTC. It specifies CASTPPDRGDYGYTF. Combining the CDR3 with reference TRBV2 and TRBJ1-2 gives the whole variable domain EPEVTQTPSHQVTQMGQEVILRCVPISNHLYFYWYRQILGQKVEFLVSFYNNEISEKSEIFDDQFSVERPDGSNFTLKIRSTKLEDSAMYFCASTPPDRGDYGYTFGSGTRLTVV.

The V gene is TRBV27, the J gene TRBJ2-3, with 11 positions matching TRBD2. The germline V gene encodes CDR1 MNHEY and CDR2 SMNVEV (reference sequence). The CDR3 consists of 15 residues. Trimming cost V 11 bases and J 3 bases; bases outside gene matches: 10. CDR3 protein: CAGERPSGRTDTQYF. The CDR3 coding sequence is TGTGCCGGAGAAAGACCTAGCGGGAGGACAGATACGCAGTATTTT.

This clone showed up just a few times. CDR3 residues: CASSWASGRNEQYF. For the CDR3, the DNA is TGTGCCAGTAGTTGGGCTAGCGGGAGAAACGAGCAGTACTTC. The chain carries TRBV19 and TRBJ2-7; 10 bases map to TRBD2. This CDR3 has 14 residues. From germline, CDR1 is LNHDA and CDR2 SQIVND (reference sequence). Unmatched junction bases numbered 6, after V lost 5 bases and J lost 5 bases.

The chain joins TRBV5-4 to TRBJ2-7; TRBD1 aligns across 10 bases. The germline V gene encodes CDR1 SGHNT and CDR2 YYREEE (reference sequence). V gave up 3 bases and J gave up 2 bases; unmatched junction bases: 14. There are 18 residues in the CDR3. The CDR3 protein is CASSSGTGAKQSPYEQYF. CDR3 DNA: TGTGCCAGCAGCTCCGGGACAGGGGCTAAACAGAGCCCCTACGAGCAGTACTTC.

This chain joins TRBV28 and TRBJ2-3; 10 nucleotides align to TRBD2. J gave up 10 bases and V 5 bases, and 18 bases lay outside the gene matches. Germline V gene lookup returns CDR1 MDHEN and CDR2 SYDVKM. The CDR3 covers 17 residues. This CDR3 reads CASSLIQRTSGPVAQYF. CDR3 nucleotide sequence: TGTGCCAGCAGTCTTATACAAAGGACTAGCGGTCCCGTTGCGCAGTATTTT. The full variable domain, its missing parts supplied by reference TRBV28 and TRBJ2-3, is DVKVTQSSRYLVKRTGEKVFLECVQDMDHENMFWYRQDPGLGLRLIYFSYDVKMKEKGDIPEGYSVSREKKERFSLILESASTNQTSMYLCASSLIQRTSGPVAQYFGPGTRLTVL.

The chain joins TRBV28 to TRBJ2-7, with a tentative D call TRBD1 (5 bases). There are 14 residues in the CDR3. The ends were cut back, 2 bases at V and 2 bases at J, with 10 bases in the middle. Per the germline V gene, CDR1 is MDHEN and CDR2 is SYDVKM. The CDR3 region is CASSLKTGPYEQYF. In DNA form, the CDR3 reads TGTGCCAGCAGTTTAAAAACAGGACCCTACGAGCAGTACTTC.

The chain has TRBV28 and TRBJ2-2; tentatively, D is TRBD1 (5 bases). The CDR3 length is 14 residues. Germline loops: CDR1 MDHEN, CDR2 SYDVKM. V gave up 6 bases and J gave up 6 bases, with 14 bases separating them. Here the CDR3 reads CASRATGWAGELFF. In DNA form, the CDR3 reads TGTGCCAGCAGGGCCACAGGCTGGGCCGGGGAGCTGTTTTTT.

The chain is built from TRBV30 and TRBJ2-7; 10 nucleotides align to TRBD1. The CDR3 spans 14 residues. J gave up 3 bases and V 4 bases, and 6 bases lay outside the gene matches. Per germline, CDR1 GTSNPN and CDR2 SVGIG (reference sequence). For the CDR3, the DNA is TGTGCCTGGATTTCGAGGACAGGGGGCTACGAGCAGTACTTC. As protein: CAWISRTGGYEQYF.

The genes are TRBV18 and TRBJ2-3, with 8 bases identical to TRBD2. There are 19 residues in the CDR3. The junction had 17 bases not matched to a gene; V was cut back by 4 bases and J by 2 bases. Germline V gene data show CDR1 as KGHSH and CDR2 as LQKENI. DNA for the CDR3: TGTGCCAGCTCACACCCCTCCCCCAAGCGGGAGACCCACACAGATACGCAGTATTTT. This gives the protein CASSHPSPKRETHTDTQYF.

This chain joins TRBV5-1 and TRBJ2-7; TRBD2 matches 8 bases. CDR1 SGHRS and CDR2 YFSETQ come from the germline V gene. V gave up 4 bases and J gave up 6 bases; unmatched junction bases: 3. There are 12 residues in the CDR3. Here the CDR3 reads CASSPGGGEQYF. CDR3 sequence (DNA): TGCGCCAGCAGCCCCGGGGGGGGCGAGCAGTACTTC.

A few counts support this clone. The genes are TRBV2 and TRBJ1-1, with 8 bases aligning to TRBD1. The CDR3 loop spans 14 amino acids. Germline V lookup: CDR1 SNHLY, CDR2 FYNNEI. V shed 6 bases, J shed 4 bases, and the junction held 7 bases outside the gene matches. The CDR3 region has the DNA TGTGCCAGCAGGGGACAGGTTGTCGGCACTGAAGCTTTCTTT. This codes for CASRGQVVGTEAFF. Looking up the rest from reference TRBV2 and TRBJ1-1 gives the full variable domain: EPEVTQTPSHQVTQMGQEVILRCVPISNHLYFYWYRQILGQKVEFLVSFYNNEISEKSEIFDDQFSVERPDGSNFTLKIRSTKLEDSAMYFCASRGQVVGTEAFFGQGTRLTVV.

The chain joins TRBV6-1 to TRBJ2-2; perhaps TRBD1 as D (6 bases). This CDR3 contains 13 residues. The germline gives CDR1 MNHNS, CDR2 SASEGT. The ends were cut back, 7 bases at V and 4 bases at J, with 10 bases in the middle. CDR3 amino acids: CASINRVTGELFF. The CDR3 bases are TGTGCCAGCATAAACAGGGTCACCGGGGAGCTGTTTTTT.

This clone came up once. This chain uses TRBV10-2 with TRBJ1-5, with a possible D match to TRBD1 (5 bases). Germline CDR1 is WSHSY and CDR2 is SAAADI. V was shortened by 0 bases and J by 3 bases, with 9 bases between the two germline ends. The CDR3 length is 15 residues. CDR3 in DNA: TGCGCCAGCAGTGAGTCGGGGGGTTTCAATCAGCCCCAGCATTTT. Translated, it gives CASSESGGFNQPQHF.

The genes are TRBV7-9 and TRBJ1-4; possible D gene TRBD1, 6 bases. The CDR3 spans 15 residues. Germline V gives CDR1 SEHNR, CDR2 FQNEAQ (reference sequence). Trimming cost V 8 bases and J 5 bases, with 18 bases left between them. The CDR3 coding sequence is TGTGCCAGCGGTCTACCGGACAGCCCAAATGAAAAACTGTTTTTT. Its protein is CASGLPDSPNEKLFF.

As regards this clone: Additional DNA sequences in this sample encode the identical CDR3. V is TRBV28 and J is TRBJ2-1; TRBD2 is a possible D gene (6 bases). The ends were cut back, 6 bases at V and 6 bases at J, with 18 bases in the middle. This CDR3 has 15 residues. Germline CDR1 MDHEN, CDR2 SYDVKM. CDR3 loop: CASRELAGDLNEQFF. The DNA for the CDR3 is TGTGCCAGCAGAGAACTAGCAGGAGACCTCAATGAGCAGTTCTTC.

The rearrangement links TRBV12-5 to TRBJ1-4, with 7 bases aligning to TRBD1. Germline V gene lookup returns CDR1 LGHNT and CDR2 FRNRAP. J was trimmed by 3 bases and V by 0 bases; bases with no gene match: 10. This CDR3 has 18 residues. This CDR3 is CASGLVLNRGSSNEKLFF. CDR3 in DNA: TGTGCTAGTGGTTTGGTACTGAACAGGGGAAGTTCTAATGAAAAACTGTTTTTT.

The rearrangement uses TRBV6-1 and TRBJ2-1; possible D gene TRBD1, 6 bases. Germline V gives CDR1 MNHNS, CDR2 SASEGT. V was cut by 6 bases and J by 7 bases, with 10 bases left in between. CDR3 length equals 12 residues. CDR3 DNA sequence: TGTGCCAGCAGGACAGGATGGAATGAGCAGTTCTTC. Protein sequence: CASRTGWNEQFF.

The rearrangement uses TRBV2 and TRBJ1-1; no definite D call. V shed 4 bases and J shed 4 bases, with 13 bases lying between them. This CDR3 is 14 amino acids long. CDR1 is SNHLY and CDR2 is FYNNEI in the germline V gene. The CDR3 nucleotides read TGTGCCAGCAGTGCCCCGGTGAGGAGCACTGAAGCTTTCTTT. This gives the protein CASSAPVRSTEAFF.

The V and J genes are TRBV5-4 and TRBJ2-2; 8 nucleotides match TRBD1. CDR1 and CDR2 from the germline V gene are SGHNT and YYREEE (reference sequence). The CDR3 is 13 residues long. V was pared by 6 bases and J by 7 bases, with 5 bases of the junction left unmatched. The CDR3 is CASIQQGVGELFF. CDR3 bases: TGTGCCAGCATCCAACAGGGGGTCGGGGAGCTGTTTTTT.

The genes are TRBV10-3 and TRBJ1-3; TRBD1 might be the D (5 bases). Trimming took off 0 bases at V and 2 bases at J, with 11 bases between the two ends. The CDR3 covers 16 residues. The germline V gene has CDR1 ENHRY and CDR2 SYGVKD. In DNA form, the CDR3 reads TGTGCCATCAGTGAGTCTATCGGGGGAACTGGAAACACCATATATTTT. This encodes CAISESIGGTGNTIYF.

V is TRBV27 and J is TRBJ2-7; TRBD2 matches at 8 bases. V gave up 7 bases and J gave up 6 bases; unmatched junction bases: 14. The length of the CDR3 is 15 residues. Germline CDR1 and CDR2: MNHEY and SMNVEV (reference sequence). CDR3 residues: CASTPGVAGKSEQYF. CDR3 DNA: TGTGCCAGCACCCCCGGGGTAGCGGGAAAAAGCGAGCAGTACTTC.

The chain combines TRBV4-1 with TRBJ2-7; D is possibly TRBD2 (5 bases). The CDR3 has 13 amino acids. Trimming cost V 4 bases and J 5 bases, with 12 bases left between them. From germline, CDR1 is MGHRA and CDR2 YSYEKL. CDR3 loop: CASSLRTWDEQYF. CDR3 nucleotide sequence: TGCGCCAGCAGCCTTCGGACTTGGGACGAGCAGTACTTC.